These 24 T cell receptor beta chains originate from one sample sequenced in a study of CD8+ T cells in alopecia areata (dated by TCRdb to about 2018). Library construction relied on the immunoSEQ multiplex PCR assay. To provide template for TCR sequencing, every sample had RNA extracted and reverse transcribed into cDNA. TCRdb's version of the immuneACCESS table is confined to in-frame rearrangements and falls short of the full clone set. An unresolved V gene accounts for under half of the shortfall where checked; the remainder is of unknown origin. Within this sample are about 220,000 clones, with under 60% of them counted one time only. The ten top clones hold around 1.5% of the sample. Reading the label with the study, this specimen's time point is: 4 weeks on oral tofacitinib. According to the study, the label for this sample's treatment or condition signals: oral pan-JAK inhibitor, 5-10 mg twice daily.

The sample consisted of CD4+ T cells sorted from blood, taken at week 4, from a patient treated with tofacitinib. These receptors were taken from a human donor with alopecia areata.

Note on this clone: The same CDR3 arises from other DNA sequences in this sample as well. This sequence joins TRBV29-1 and TRBJ1-1; D unclear. The CDR3 runs to 13 residues. The V end was cut by 1 base, the J end by 0 bases, with 6 bases between. From germline, CDR1 is SQVTM and CDR2 ANQGSEA. The CDR3 nucleotides are TGCAGCGTTGAAGGGCTAATGAACACTGAAGCTTTCTTT. Translating gives CSVEGLMNTEAFF.

In its sample, this clone was seen once. This chain connects TRBV29-1 to TRBJ1-1; D gene uncertain. Germline V gene lookup returns CDR1 SQVTM and CDR2 ANQGSEA. CDR3 size: 15 residues. V lost 6 bases and J 0 bases, leaving 17 bases between the germline ends. CDR3 nucleotides: TGCAGCGTCCCTTCCTTAGGAGGCATGAACACTGAAGCTTTCTTT. Protein sequence: CSVPSLGGMNTEAFF.

The chain couples TRBV27 to TRBJ1-1; D unresolved. The V end lost 5 bases, the J end lost 6 bases, and 13 bases lay between the germline ends. The CDR3 totals 13 residues. The germline V gene has CDR1 MNHEY and CDR2 SMNVEV (reference sequence). The DNA of the CDR3 is TGTGCCAGCAGTCTCATCCTGGAGGCTGAAGCTTTCTTT. Protein sequence: CASSLILEAEAFF.

This clone was found a few times. The chain couples TRBV7-9 to TRBJ2-1; D is unresolved. The CDR3 totals 14 residues. V lost 3 bases to trimming and J lost 5 bases, with 11 bases between them. The germline gives CDR1 SEHNR, CDR2 FQNEAQ (reference sequence). The CDR3 region is CASSFVQPHNEQFF. CDR3 sequence (DNA): TGTGCCAGCAGCTTTGTTCAGCCCCACAATGAGCAGTTCTTC.

The V gene is TRBV30, the J gene TRBJ2-7; 8 bases map to TRBD1. V trimming: 2 bases; J trimming: 4 bases; junction bases outside the gene matches: 7. Germline values: CDR1 GTSNPN, CDR2 SVGIG (reference sequence). The CDR3 extends over 14 amino acids. This CDR3 reads CAWSPRQGWYEQYF. The CDR3 DNA reads as TGTGCCTGGAGTCCGAGACAGGGGTGGTACGAGCAGTACTTC.

The CDR3 region is CASSSYLDRLNQPQHF. CDR3 nucleotide sequence: TGTGCCAGCAGCTCCTACCTCGACAGACTCAATCAGCCCCAGCATTTT. The genes are TRBV5-6 and TRBJ1-5; TRBD1 is a possible D gene (5 bases). The V gene's germline CDR1 is SGHDT and CDR2 YYEEEE. V lost 3 bases and J lost 3, with 16 bases in between. The CDR3 covers 16 residues.

The V and J genes are TRBV4-1 and TRBJ1-6; tentatively, D is TRBD1 (5 bases). CDR3 size: 14 residues. Germline V gives CDR1 MGHRA, CDR2 YSYEKL. The V and J ends lost 3 bases and 3 bases respectively, with 6 bases between them. CDR3 DNA sequence: TGCGCCAGCAGCCAGGGGGACTATAATTCACCCCTCCACTTT. This sequence encodes CASSQGDYNSPLHF.

V and J are TRBV9 and TRBJ1-5, with 10 bases that match TRBD1. This CDR3 comprises 15 residues. V was pared by 2 bases and J by 2 bases, with 1 base of the junction left unmatched. CDR1 and CDR2 (germline): SGDLS, YYNGEE. The CDR3 nucleotides are TGTGCCAGCAGCGTGGGGACAGGGGGCAATCAGCCCCAGCATTTT. Residues: CASSVGTGGNQPQHF.

This chain connects TRBV2 to TRBJ2-6; D perhaps matches TRBD1 (5 bases). Trimming left V 6 bases short and J 2 bases short, with 8 bases between. The germline gives CDR1 SNHLY, CDR2 FYNNEI. This CDR3 spans 14 amino acids. CDR3 sequence: CASSSRAGANVLTF. The CDR3, as DNA: TGTGCCAGCAGCTCCAGGGCTGGGGCCAACGTCCTGACTTTC.

The genes are TRBV4-3 and TRBJ2-5; 13 nucleotides align to TRBD2. V trimming: 3 bases; J trimming: 4 bases; junction bases outside the gene matches: 8. Germline V lookup: CDR1 LGHNA, CDR2 YSLEER. CDR3 length: 17 amino acids. As DNA, the CDR3 is TGCGCCAGCAGCCACGGGACTAGCGGGGTCAGTGGAGAGACCCAGTACTTC. Its translation: CASSHGTSGVSGETQYF.

This clone was counted between two and nine times. The chain recombines TRBV7-2 with TRBJ1-2, with 7 bases aligning to TRBD1. The length of the CDR3 is 16 residues. The ends lost 3 bases at V and 3 bases at J; junction bases unmatched: 10. In germline, CDR1 is SGHTA, CDR2 FQGNSA. CDR3 sequence reads: CASSFSQGGGDYGYTF. The CDR3 bases are TGTGCCAGCAGCTTTTCACAAGGGGGCGGCGACTATGGCTACACCTTC.

This rearrangement joins TRBV30 to TRBJ1-5; D might be TRBD1 (6 bases). V lost 4 bases and J lost 2, with 15 bases in between. CDR3 size: 15 residues. Per the germline V gene, CDR1 is GTSNPN and CDR2 is SVGIG (reference sequence). In DNA, the CDR3 is TGTGCCTGGAACCTCAGGGGTGGAGGCAATCAGCCCCAGCATTTT. It is translated as CAWNLRGGGNQPQHF.

This clone was found a few times. The rearrangement links TRBV27 to TRBJ2-2; D remains ambiguous. The CDR3 loop spans 14 amino acids. V was shortened by 4 bases and J by 3 bases, with 9 bases between the two germline ends. Germline CDR1 MNHEY, CDR2 SMNVEV (reference sequence). The CDR3 loop reads CASSYLADTGELFF. The CDR3 nucleotides are TGTGCCAGCAGTTATCTGGCAGACACCGGGGAGCTGTTTTTT.

This clone was seen a single time. The rearrangement joins TRBV7-3 to TRBJ2-3; the match to TRBD2 covers 13 bases. The CDR3 consists of 16 residues. The germline V gene encodes CDR1 SGHTA and CDR2 FQGTGA. J gave up 1 base and V 5 bases, and 3 bases lay outside the gene matches. CDR3 coding DNA: TGTGCCAGCAGCCTTGGACTAGCGGGGGGCACAGATACGCAGTATTTT. Encoded protein: CASSLGLAGGTDTQYF. The complete variable domain, with remaining parts taken from reference TRBV7-3 and TRBJ2-3, reads GAGVSQTPSNKVTEKGKYVELRCDPISGHTALYWYRQSLGQGPEFLIYFQGTGAADDSGLPNDRFFAVRPEGSVSTLKIQRTERGDSAVYLCASSLGLAGGTDTQYFGPGTRLTVL.

The chain uses TRBV5-6 and TRBJ2-6, with 9 bases aligning to TRBD1. The germline gives CDR1 SGHDT, CDR2 YYEEEE. This CDR3 has 17 residues. V dropped 5 bases and J dropped 2; count of bases not matched to a gene: 8. The CDR3 loop reads CASRPGTGIAGANVLTF. In DNA, the CDR3 is TGTGCCAGCAGGCCCGGGACAGGGATTGCTGGGGCCAACGTCCTGACTTTC.

CDR3 residues: CSVTYATGTSLGTDTQYF. The CDR3 DNA reads as TGCAGCGTTACCTACGCGACAGGCACCTCTCTTGGCACAGATACGCAGTATTTT. V is TRBV29-1 and J is TRBJ2-3; D is possibly TRBD1 (6 bases). The CDR3 has 18 amino acids. Germline CDR1 SQVTM, CDR2 ANQGSEA. V lost 5 bases to trimming and J lost 1 base, with 25 bases between them.

This clone was counted only a few times. J is TRBJ2-5 and V is TRBV29-1, with D possibly TRBD1 on 5 matching bases. This CDR3 is 15 amino acids long. Between the trimmed V and J ends, which lost 6 bases and 5 bases, there was a span of 22 bases. Germline lookup yields CDR1 SQVTM and CDR2 ANQGSEA. This CDR3 reads CSVVSTTDTRETQYF. The CDR3 bases are TGCAGCGTCGTCAGCACCACGGACACCAGGGAGACCCAGTACTTC.

The V and J genes are TRBV7-2 and TRBJ1-3; D unclear. V lost 3 bases to trimming and J lost 2 bases, with 11 bases between them. The CDR3 runs to 15 residues. CDR1 and CDR2 (germline): SGHTA, FQGNSA. CDR3 sequence reads: CASSFPGPAGNTIYF. In nucleotides, the CDR3 is TGTGCCAGCAGCTTTCCGGGCCCAGCTGGAAACACCATATATTTT. The full variable domain, rest sourced from reference TRBV7-2 and TRBJ1-3, is GAGVSQSPSNKVTEKGKDVELRCDPISGHTALYWYRQSLGQGLEFLIYFQGNSAPDKSGLPSDRFSAERTGGSVSTLTIQRTQQEDSAVYLCASSFPGPAGNTIYFGEGSWLTVV.

The chain recombines TRBV7-2 with TRBJ2-5; D might be TRBD2 (5 bases). Trimming took off 8 bases at V and 1 base at J, with 14 bases between the two ends. The CDR3 is 14 amino acids. Germline-derived CDR1 and CDR2 are SGHTA and FQGNSA. The CDR3 DNA is TGTGCCAGCGGGCGTCCGGGGATCCAAGAGACCCAGTACTTC. Amino acid sequence: CASGRPGIQETQYF.

This clone has more than one count but fewer than ten. This rearrangement joins TRBV7-2 to TRBJ1-2, with 7 bases aligning to TRBD1. V was clipped by 3 bases and J by 6 bases; unmatched bases: 10. The CDR3 totals 15 residues. Germline CDR1 is SGHTA and CDR2 is FQGNSA. The CDR3 DNA follows: TGTGCCAGCAGCTTGATTGACAGGGCCATCGATGGCTACACCTTC. The encoded protein is CASSLIDRAIDGYTF. Full variable domain (missing parts from reference TRBV7-2 and TRBJ1-2): GAGVSQSPSNKVTEKGKDVELRCDPISGHTALYWYRQSLGQGLEFLIYFQGNSAPDKSGLPSDRFSAERTGGSVSTLTIQRTQQEDSAVYLCASSLIDRAIDGYTFGSGTRLTVV.

The V and J genes are TRBV4-3 and TRBJ1-6; maybe TRBD1 (5 bases). Germline assignment: CDR1 LGHNA and CDR2 YSLEER. CDR3 length equals 15 residues. V shed 1 base and J shed 7 bases, with 11 bases lying between them. CDR3 DNA: TGCGCCAGCAGCCAAGCTGACAGACGAAATTCACCCCTCCACTTT. Translation gives CASSQADRRNSPLHF.

V gene TRBV10-3 combines with J gene TRBJ2-7; D is uncertain. Trimming stripped 7 bases from V and 1 base from J, with 11 bases between. CDR1 and CDR2 (germline): ENHRY, SYGVKD. This CDR3 is built from 13 residues. CDR3 region: CAIKIGESYEQYF. The DNA for the CDR3 is TGTGCCATCAAGATTGGGGAATCCTACGAGCAGTACTTC.

This chain joins TRBV29-1 and TRBJ2-4, with D unresolved. The CDR3 loop spans 11 amino acids. Germline CDR1 and CDR2: SQVTM and ANQGSEA. V dropped 5 bases and J dropped 8 bases, with 10 bases sitting between them. CDR3 coding DNA: TGCAGCGTTATAAATCAGGACATTCAGTACTTC. Translated: CSVINQDIQYF.

CDR3: CASSEGDRRTGAEAFF. Written as DNA, the CDR3 is TGTGCCAGCAGTGAAGGGGACCGCAGGACAGGGGCTGAAGCTTTCTTT. The chain recombines TRBV25-1 with TRBJ1-1; 9 nucleotides match TRBD1. This CDR3 comprises 16 residues. Germline lookup yields CDR1 MGHDK and CDR2 SYGVNS. Unmatched junction bases numbered 10, after V lost 2 bases and J lost 6 bases.